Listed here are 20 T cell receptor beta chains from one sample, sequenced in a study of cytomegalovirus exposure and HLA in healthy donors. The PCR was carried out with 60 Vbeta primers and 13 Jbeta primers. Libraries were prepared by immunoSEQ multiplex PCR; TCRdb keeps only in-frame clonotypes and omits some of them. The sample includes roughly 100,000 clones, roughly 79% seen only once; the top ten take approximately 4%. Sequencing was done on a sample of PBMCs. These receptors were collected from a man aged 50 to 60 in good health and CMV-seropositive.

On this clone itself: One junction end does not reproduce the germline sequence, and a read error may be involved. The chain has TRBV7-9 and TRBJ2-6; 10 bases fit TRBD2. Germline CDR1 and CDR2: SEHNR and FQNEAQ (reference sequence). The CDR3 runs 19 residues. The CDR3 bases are TGTTCCAGCAGCTTAGAGCGACTAGCGGGCCGCTCTGGGGCCAACGTCCTGACTTTC. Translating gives CSSSLERLAGRSGANVLTF.

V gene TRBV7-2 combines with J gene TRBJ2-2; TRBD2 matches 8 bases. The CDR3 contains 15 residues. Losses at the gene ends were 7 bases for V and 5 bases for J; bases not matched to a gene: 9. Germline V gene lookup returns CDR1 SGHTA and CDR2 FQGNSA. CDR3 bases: TGTGCCAGCAACATAGCCGGGGGGGTTACCGGGGAGCTGTTTTTT. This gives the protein CASNIAGGVTGELFF.

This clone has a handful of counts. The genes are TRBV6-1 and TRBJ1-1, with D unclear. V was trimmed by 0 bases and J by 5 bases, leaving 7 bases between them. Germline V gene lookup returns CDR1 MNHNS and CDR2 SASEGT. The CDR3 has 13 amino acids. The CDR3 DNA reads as TGTGCCAGCAGTGAAGCGAGGAGGACTGAAGCTTTCTTT. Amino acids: CASSEARRTEAFF.

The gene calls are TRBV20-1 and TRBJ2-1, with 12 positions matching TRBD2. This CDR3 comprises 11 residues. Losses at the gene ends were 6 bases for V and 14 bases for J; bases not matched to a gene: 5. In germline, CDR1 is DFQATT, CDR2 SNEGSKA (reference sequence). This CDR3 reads CSALTSGRKFF. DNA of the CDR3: TGCAGTGCACTGACTAGCGGGAGAAAGTTCTTC.

This CDR3 is CASSLTGLQETEAFF. As DNA, the CDR3 is TGCGCCAGCAGCTTGACCGGACTCCAAGAAACTGAAGCTTTCTTT. V is TRBV5-1 and J is TRBJ1-1; D is unresolved. Germline CDR1 SGHRS, CDR2 YFSETQ. The CDR3 is 15 residues long. V was trimmed by 1 base and J by 5 bases, leaving 15 bases between them.

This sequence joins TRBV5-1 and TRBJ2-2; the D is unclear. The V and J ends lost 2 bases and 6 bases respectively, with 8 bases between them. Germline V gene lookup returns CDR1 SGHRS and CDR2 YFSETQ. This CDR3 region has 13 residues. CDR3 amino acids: CASSFSYAGELFF. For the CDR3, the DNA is TGCGCCAGCAGCTTTAGTTACGCCGGGGAGCTGTTTTTT.

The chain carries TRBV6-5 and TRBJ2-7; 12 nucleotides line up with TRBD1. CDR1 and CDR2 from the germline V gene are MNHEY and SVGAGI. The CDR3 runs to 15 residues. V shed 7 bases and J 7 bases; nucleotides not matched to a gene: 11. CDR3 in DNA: TGTGCCAGCACGCTACGGGGACAGGGGGCGAGAGAGCAGTACTTC. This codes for CASTLRGQGAREQYF.

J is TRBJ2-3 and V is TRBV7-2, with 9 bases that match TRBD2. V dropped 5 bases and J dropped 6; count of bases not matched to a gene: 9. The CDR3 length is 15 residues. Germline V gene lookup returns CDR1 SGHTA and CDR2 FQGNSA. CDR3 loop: CASSPGLAGSDTQYF. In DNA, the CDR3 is TGTGCCAGCAGCCCGGGGCTAGCGGGATCCGATACGCAGTATTTT.

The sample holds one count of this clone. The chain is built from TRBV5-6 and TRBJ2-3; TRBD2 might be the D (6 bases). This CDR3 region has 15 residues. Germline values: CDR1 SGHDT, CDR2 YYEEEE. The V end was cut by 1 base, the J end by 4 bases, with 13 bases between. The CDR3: CASSLSAGLPDTQYF. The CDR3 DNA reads TGTGCCAGCAGCTTGTCTGCGGGACTCCCAGATACGCAGTATTTT. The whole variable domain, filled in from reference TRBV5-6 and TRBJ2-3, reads DAGVTQSPTHLIKTRGQQVTLRCSPKSGHDTVSWYQQALGQGPQFIFQYYEEEERQRGNFPDRFSGHQFPNYSSELNVNALLLGDSALYLCASSLSAGLPDTQYFGPGTRLTVL.

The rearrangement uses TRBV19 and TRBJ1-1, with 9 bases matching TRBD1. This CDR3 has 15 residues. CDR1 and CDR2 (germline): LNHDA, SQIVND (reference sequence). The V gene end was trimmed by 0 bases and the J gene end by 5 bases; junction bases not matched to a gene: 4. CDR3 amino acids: CASSIDWTGETEAFF. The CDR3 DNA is TGTGCCAGTAGTATAGATTGGACAGGGGAGACTGAAGCTTTCTTT.

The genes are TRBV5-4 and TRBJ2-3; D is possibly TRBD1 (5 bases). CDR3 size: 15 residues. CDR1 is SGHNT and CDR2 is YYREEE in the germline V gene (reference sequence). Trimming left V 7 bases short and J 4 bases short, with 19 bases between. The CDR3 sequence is CASRAWSRAADTQYF. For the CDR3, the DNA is TGTGCCAGCCGAGCTTGGTCCAGGGCGGCAGATACGCAGTATTTT.

The DNA of the CDR3 is TGTGCCAGCAGCGTAGATGGGCATGAGCAGTTCTTC. It codes for CASSVDGHEQFF. This chain connects TRBV9 to TRBJ2-1; D not certain. The length of the CDR3 is 12 residues. The germline V gene encodes CDR1 SGDLS and CDR2 YYNGEE. V lost 0 bases and J 8 bases, leaving 6 bases between the germline ends.

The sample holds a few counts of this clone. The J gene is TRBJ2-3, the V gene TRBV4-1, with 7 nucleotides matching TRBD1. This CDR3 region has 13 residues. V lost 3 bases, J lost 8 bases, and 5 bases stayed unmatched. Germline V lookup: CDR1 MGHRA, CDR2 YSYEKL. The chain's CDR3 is CASSQDRTGTQYF. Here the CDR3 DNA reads TGCGCCAGCAGCCAGGACAGGACGGGTACGCAGTATTTT.

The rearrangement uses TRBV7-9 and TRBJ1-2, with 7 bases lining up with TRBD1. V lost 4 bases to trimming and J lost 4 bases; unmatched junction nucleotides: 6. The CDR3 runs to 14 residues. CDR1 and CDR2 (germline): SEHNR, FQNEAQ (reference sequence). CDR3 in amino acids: CASSSPQGTYGYTF. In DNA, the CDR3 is TGTGCCAGCAGCTCCCCACAGGGGACCTATGGCTACACCTTC.

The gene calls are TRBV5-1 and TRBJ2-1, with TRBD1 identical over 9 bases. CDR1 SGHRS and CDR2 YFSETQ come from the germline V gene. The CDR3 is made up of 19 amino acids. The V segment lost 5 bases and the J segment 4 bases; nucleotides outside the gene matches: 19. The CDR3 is CASRQDRGDQWGIYNEQFF. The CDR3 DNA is TGCGCCAGCAGGCAGGACAGGGGCGATCAGTGGGGGATATACAATGAGCAGTTCTTC.

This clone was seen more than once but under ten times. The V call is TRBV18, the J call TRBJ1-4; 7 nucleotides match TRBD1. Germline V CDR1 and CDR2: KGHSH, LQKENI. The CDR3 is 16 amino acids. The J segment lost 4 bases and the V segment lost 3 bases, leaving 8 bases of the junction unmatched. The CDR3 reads CASSPRTGTDNEKLFF. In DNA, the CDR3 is TGTGCCAGCTCACCCCGTACCGGGACAGATAATGAAAAACTGTTTTTT. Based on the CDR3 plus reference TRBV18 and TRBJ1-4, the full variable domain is NAGVMQNPRHLVRRRGQEARLRCSPMKGHSHVYWYRQLPEEGLKFMVYLQKENIIDESGMPKERFSAEFPKEGPSILRIQQVVRGDSAAYFCASSPRTGTDNEKLFFGSGTQLSVL.

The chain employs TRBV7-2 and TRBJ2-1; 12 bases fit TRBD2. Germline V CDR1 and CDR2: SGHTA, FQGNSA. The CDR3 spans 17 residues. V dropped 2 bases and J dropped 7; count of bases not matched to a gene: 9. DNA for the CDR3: TGTGCCAGCAGCTTAAGTTCACTAGCGGGAGGCAAAAATGAGCAGTTCTTC. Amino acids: CASSLSSLAGGKNEQFF.

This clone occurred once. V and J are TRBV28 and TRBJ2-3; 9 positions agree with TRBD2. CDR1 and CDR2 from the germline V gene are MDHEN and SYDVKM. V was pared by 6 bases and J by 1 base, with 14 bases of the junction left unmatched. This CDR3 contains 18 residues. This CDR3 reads CASRSPGLAYSGTDTQYF. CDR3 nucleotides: TGTGCCAGCAGATCTCCGGGACTAGCTTACAGTGGCACAGATACGCAGTATTTT.

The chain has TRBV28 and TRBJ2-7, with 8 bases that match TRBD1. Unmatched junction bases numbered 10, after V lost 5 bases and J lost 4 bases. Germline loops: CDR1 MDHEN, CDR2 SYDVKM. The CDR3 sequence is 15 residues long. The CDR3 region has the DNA TGTGCCAGCAGTACAGCGGACAGGGCCGCTTACGAGCAGTACTTC. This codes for CASSTADRAAYEQYF.

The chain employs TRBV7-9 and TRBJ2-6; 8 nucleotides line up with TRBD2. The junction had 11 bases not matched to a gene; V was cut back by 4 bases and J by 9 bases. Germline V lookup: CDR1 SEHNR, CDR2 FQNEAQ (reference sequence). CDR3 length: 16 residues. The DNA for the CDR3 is TGTGCCAGCAGCTCCCTCGGGGGGGCCGACCTCAACGTCCTGACTTTC. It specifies CASSSLGGADLNVLTF. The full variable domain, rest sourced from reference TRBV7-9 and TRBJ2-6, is DTGVSQNPRHKITKRGQNVTFRCDPISEHNRLYWYRQTLGQGPEFLTYFQNEAQLEKSRLLSDRFSAERPKGSFSTLEIQRTEQGDSAMYLCASSSLGGADLNVLTFGAGSRLTVL.